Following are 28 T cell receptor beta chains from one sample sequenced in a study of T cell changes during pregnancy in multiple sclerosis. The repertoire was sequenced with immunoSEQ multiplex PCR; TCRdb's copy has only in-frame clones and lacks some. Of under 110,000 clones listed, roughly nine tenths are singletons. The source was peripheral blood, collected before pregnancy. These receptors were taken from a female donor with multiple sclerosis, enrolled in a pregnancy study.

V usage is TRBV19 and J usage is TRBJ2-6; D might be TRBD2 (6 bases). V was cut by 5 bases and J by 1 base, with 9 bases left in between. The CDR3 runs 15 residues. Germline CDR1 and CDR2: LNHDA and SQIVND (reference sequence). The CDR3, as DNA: TGTGCCAGTAGTGCCGGGGGTTCTGGGGCCAACGTCCTGACTTTC. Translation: CASSAGGSGANVLTF.

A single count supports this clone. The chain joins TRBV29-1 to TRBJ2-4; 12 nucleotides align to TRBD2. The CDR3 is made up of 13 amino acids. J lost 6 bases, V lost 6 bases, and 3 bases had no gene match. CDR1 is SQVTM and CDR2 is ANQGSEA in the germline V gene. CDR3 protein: CSVAGLAGNIQYF. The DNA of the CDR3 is TGCAGCGTCGCGGGACTAGCGGGAAACATTCAGTACTTC.

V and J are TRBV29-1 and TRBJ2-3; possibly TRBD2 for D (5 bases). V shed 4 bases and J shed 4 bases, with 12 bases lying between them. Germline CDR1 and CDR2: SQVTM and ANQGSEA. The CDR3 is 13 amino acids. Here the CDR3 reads CSVGPVRADTQYF. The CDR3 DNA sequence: TGCAGCGTTGGACCGGTGAGGGCAGATACGCAGTATTTT.

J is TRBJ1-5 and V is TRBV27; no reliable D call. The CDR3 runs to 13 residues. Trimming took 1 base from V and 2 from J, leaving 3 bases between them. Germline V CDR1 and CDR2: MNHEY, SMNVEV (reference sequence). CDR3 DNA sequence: TGTGCCAGCAGTTTATTCGGCAATCAGCCCCAGCATTTT. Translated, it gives CASSLFGNQPQHF.

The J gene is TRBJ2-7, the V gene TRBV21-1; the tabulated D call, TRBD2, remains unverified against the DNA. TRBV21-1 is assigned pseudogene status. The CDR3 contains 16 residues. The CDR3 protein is CASMHWAGGDPYEQYF. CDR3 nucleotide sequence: TGTGCCAGCATGCACTGGGCGGGAGGAGACCCCTACGAGCAGTACTTC.

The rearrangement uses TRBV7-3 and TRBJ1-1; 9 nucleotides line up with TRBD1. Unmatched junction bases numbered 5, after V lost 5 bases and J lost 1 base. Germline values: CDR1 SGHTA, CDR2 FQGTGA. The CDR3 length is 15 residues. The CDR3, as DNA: TGTGCCAGCAGCCTTACAGGGGGCTCGAACACTGAAGCTTTCTTT. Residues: CASSLTGGSNTEAFF. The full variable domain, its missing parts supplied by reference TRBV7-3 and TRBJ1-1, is GAGVSQTPSNKVTEKGKYVELRCDPISGHTALYWYRQSLGQGPEFLIYFQGTGAADDSGLPNDRFFAVRPEGSVSTLKIQRTERGDSAVYLCASSLTGGSNTEAFFGQGTRLTVV.

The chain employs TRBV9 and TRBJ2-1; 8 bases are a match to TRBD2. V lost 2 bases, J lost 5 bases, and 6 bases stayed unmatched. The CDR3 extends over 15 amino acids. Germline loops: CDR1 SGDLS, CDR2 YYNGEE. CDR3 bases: TGTGCCAGCAGCGTCACGGGGGGGCCCCACAATGAGCAGTTCTTC. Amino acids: CASSVTGGPHNEQFF.

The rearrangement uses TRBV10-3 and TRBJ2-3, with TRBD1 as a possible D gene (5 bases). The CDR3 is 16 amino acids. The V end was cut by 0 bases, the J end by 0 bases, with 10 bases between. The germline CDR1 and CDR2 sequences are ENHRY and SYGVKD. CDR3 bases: TGTGCCATCAGTGAGTCTGGGGCGTTAAGCACAGATACGCAGTATTTT. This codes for CAISESGALSTDTQYF.

The CDR3 spells CASKTGASGRYTQYF. Written as DNA, the CDR3 is TGTGCCAGCAAGACAGGGGCTAGCGGGAGGTATACGCAGTATTTT. The chain links TRBV6-1 to TRBJ2-3; 11 nucleotides match TRBD2. The CDR3 loop spans 15 amino acids. V dropped 7 bases and J dropped 7; count of bases not matched to a gene: 10. CDR1 and CDR2 (germline): MNHNS, SASEGT.

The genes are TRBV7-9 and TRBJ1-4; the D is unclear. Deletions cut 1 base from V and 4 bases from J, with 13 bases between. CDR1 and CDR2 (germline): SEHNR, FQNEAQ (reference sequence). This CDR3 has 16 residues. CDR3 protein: CASSLDEAFGNEKLFF. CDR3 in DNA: TGTGCCAGCAGCTTAGATGAAGCGTTCGGTAATGAAAAACTGTTTTTT.

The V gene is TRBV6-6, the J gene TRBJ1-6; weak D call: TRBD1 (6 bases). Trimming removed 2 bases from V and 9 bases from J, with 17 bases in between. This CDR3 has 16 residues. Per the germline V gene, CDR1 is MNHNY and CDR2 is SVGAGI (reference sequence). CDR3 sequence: CASSYPSQGRISPLHF. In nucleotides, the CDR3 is TGTGCCAGCAGTTACCCCTCCCAGGGGCGAATTTCACCCCTCCACTTT.

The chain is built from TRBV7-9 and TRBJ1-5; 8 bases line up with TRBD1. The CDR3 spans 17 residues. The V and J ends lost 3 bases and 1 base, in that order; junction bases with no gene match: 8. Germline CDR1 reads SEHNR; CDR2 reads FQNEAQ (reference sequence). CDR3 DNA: TGTGCCAGCAGCTTTACAAGGACAGGGATGAGCAATCAGCCCCAGCATTTT. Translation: CASSFTRTGMSNQPQHF.

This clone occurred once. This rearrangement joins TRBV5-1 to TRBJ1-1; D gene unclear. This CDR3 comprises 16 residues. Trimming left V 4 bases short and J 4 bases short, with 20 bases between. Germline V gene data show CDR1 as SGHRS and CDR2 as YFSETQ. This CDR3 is CASSPIDPGGSTEAFF. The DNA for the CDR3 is TGCGCCAGCAGCCCGATAGATCCAGGAGGATCCACTGAAGCTTTCTTT.

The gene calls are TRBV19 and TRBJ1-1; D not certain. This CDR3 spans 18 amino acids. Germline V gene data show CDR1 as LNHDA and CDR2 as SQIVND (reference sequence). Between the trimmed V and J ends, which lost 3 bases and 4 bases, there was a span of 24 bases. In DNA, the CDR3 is TGTGCCAGTAGTATGAGAGGCCCCGGGCAGCGGAAGGGCACTGAAGCTTTCTTT. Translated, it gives CASSMRGPGQRKGTEAFF.

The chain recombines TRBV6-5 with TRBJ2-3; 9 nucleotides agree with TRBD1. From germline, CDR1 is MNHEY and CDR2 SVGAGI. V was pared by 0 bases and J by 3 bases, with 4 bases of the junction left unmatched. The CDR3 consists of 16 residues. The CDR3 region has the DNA TGTGCCAGCAGTTACTCGAGGGACAGGGTGACAGATACGCAGTATTTT. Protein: CASSYSRDRVTDTQYF.

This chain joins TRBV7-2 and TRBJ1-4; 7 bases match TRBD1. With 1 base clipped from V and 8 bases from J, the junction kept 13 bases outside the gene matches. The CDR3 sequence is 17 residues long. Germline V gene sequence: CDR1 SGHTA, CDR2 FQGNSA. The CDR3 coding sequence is TGTGCCAGCAGCTTAGGGGTTTACAGGGGTCTAGGGGAAAAACTGTTTTTT. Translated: CASSLGVYRGLGEKLFF.

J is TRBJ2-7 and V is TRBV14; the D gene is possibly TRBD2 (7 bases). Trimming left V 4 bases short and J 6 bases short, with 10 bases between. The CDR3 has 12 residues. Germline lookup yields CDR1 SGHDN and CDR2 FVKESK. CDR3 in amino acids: CASSLGGREQYF. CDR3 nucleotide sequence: TGTGCCAGCAGCCTCGGGGGGCGCGAGCAGTACTTC.

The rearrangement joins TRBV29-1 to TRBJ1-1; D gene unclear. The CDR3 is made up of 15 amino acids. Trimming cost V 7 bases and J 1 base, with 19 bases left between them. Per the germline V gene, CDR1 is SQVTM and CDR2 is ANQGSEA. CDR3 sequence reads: CSAPPDGLGNTEAFF. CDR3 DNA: TGCAGCGCCCCCCCTGATGGCCTAGGGAACACTGAAGCTTTCTTT.

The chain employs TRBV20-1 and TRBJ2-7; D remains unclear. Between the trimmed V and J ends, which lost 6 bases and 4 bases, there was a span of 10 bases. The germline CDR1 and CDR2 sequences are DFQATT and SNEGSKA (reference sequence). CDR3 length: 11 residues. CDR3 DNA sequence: TGCAGTGCCCTTGGCTCGTACGAGCAGTACTTC. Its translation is CSALGSYEQYF.

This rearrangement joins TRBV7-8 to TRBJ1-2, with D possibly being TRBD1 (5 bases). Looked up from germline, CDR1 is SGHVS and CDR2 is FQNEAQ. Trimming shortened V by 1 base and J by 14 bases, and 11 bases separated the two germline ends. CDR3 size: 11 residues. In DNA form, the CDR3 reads TGTGCCAGCAGCTTAGGGGCAGGGAAGACCTTC. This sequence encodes CASSLGAGKTF.

CDR3: CASSLAGTGYYEQYF. CDR3 nucleotides: TGTGCCAGCAGTTTAGCCGGGACAGGGTACTACGAGCAGTACTTC. The chain couples TRBV28 to TRBJ2-7; the match to TRBD1 covers 9 bases. Germline V gene data show CDR1 as MDHEN and CDR2 as SYDVKM. Germline trimming cut 2 bases from V and 3 bases from J; bases unmatched to any gene: 5. The CDR3 extends over 15 amino acids.

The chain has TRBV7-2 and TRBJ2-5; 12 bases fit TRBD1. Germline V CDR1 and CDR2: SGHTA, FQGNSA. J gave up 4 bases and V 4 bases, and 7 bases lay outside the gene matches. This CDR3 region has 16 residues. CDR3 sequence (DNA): TGTGCCAGCAGCTCCGGGGACAGGGGGCTAGGAGAGACCCAGTACTTC. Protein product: CASSSGDRGLGETQYF.

The CDR3 sequence: CASSTIRGTGWNTEAFF. CDR3 sequence (DNA): TGTGCCAGCAGTACAATCAGGGGCACGGGTTGGAACACTGAAGCTTTCTTT. V usage is TRBV28 and J usage is TRBJ1-1, with D possibly TRBD1 on 6 matching bases. The CDR3 covers 17 residues. Germline V CDR1 and CDR2: MDHEN, SYDVKM. V dropped 5 bases and J dropped 1 base, with 20 bases sitting between them.

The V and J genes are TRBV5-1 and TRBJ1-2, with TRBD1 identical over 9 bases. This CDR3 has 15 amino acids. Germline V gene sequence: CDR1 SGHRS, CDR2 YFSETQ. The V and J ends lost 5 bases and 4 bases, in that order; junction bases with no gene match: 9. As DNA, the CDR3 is TGCGCCAGCAGATATACAGGGGGCGCCGGCTATGGCTACACCTTC. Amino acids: CASRYTGGAGYGYTF.

The CDR3 sequence is CASSLEDFAGGSEQYF. The CDR3 bases are TGTGCCAGCAGCTTAGAGGATTTTGCGGGAGGAAGCGAGCAGTACTTC. The gene calls are TRBV7-2 and TRBJ2-7; 8 positions agree with TRBD2. V was pared by 1 base and J by 6 bases, with 11 bases of the junction left unmatched. Germline CDR1 SGHTA, CDR2 FQGNSA. This CDR3 is 16 amino acids long.

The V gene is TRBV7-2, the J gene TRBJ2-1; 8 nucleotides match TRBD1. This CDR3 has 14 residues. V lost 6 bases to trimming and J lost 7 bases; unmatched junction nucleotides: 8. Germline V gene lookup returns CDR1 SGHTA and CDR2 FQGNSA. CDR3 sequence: CASSSGGLRNEQFF. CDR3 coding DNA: TGTGCCAGCAGTTCAGGGGGCCTGAGGAATGAGCAGTTCTTC.

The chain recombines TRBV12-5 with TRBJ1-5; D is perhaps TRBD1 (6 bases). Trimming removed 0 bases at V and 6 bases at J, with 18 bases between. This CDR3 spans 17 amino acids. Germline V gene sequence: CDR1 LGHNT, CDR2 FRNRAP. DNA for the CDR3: TGTGCTAGTGGTTTGGTACCAAGGCAGGGGATGGCTCAGCCCCAGCATTTT. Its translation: CASGLVPRQGMAQPQHF.

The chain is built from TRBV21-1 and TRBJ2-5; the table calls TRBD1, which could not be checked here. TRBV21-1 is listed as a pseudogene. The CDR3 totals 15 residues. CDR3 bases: TGTGCCAGCAGCACGGGCAGCCTAAGGGGGGAGACCCAGTACTTC. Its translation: CASSTGSLRGETQYF.